These 19 T cell receptor beta chains were sequenced from one sample in a study of shared clonotypes between healthy human individuals. Sequencing was performed with immunoSEQ multiplex PCR; in TCRdb, only in-frame clones are kept and a portion is missing. This table holds some 1 million clones, roughly 80% found once. The sample taken for sequencing was memory CD4+ T cells sorted from blood. As to subset: CD45RA-negative fraction. Receptors originate from a man between 18 and 35 years old in good health.

This chain joins TRBV27 and TRBJ2-7; tentatively, D is TRBD2 (6 bases). The V end was cut by 3 bases, the J end by 6 bases, with 9 bases between. Germline V gives CDR1 MNHEY, CDR2 SMNVEV (reference sequence). This CDR3 comprises 12 residues. CDR3 protein: CASSFVGGEQYF. The DNA for the CDR3 is TGTGCCAGCAGTTTCGTGGGGGGCGAGCAGTACTTC.

The V call is TRBV10-1, the J call TRBJ2-3; D remains ambiguous. Germline CDR1 and CDR2: WNHNN and SYGVQD (reference sequence). The CDR3 consists of 13 residues. Trimming took off 0 bases at V and 7 bases at J, with 8 bases between the two ends. The CDR3 DNA follows: TGCGCCAGCAGTGAGTCGGGGAAGAATACGCAGTATTTT. Protein product: CASSESGKNTQYF.

This chain links TRBV18 with TRBJ2-2; D is tentatively TRBD1 or TRBD2 (5 bases each). Germline loops: CDR1 KGHSH, CDR2 LQKENI. Trimming shortened V by 6 bases and J by 0 bases, and 11 bases separated the two germline ends. The CDR3 length is 15 residues. CDR3 loop: CASSPGASNTGELFF. As DNA, the CDR3 is TGTGCCAGCTCTCCCGGGGCCTCGAACACCGGGGAGCTGTTTTTT. The entire variable domain, with the rest obtained from reference TRBV18 and TRBJ2-2, is as follows: NAGVMQNPRHLVRRRGQEARLRCSPMKGHSHVYWYRQLPEEGLKFMVYLQKENIIDESGMPKERFSAEFPKEGPSILRIQQVVRGDSAAYFCASSPGASNTGELFFGEGSRLTVL.

This clone was seen at least ten times. This sequence joins TRBV5-1 and TRBJ2-3, with 7 positions matching TRBD1. Germline values: CDR1 SGHRS, CDR2 YFSETQ. This CDR3 region has 16 residues. V shed 5 bases, J shed 3 bases, and the junction held 12 bases outside the gene matches. The CDR3 is CASRSRSGTATDTQYF. The CDR3 DNA sequence: TGCGCCAGCAGATCAAGGTCTGGGACAGCGACAGATACGCAGTATTTT.

The V and J genes are TRBV10-3 and TRBJ2-6; a weak D match, TRBD2 (7 bases). The CDR3 contains 18 residues. Germline V gene data show CDR1 as ENHRY and CDR2 as SYGVKD. The germline V and J ends were trimmed by 0 bases and 2 bases, with 14 bases remaining between them. The CDR3: CAISESTGAGAGANVLTF. The DNA for the CDR3 is TGTGCCATCAGTGAGTCGACGGGGGCGGGAGCTGGGGCCAACGTCCTGACTTTC.

V usage is TRBV12-1 and J usage is TRBJ2-7; the table's TRBD2 call for D was not verified on the DNA. TRBV12-1 is labeled a pseudogene. CDR3 size: 17 residues. CDR3 DNA sequence: TGTGCCAGCAGCTCCCACCGACTAGCGGGAGGGTCCTACGAGCAGTACTTC. This sequence encodes CASSSHRLAGGSYEQYF.

The chain combines TRBV7-2 with TRBJ2-2; D is unclear. The CDR3 runs to 14 residues. Germline V lookup: CDR1 SGHTA, CDR2 FQGNSA. V was shortened by 8 bases and J by 0 bases, with 10 bases between the two germline ends. The CDR3: CASPGPSNTGELFF. The CDR3 nucleotides are TGTGCCAGCCCGGGCCCTTCGAACACCGGGGAGCTGTTTTTT. Based on the CDR3 plus reference TRBV7-2 and TRBJ2-2, the full variable domain is GAGVSQSPSNKVTEKGKDVELRCDPISGHTALYWYRQSLGQGLEFLIYFQGNSAPDKSGLPSDRFSAERTGGSVSTLTIQRTQQEDSAVYLCASPGPSNTGELFFGEGSRLTVL.

This rearrangement joins TRBV19 to TRBJ1-1, with D maybe TRBD1 (5 bases). V was pared by 5 bases and J by 0 bases, with 7 bases between. This CDR3 comprises 13 residues. Germline V gives CDR1 LNHDA, CDR2 SQIVND (reference sequence). The CDR3, as DNA: TGTGCCAGTAGTTGGGGCATGAACACTGAAGCTTTCTTT. Translated: CASSWGMNTEAFF.

This clone came up a few times. V is TRBV7-9 and J is TRBJ1-1; TRBD1 aligns across 9 bases. CDR1 is SEHNR, CDR2 FQNEAQ, per germline (reference sequence). The CDR3 has 15 amino acids. Unmatched junction bases numbered 7, after V lost 4 bases and J lost 4 bases. The CDR3 bases are TGTGCCAGCAGCTCACCCGGACAGGGGTCCACTGAAGCTTTCTTT. It translates to CASSSPGQGSTEAFF.

This clone was seen only a few times. The J gene is TRBJ1-6, the V gene TRBV14, with 9 positions matching TRBD1. After removal of 4 bases from V and 7 bases from J, the junction contained 8 bases not matched to a gene. CDR1 and CDR2 (germline): SGHDN, FVKESK. The CDR3 is 16 amino acids. The CDR3 spells CASSPLDRGFNSPLHF. CDR3 DNA: TGTGCCAGCAGCCCCTTGGACAGGGGATTCAATTCACCCCTCCACTTT.

This chain joins TRBV7-9 and TRBJ2-3; possibly TRBD1 or TRBD2 for D (6 bases each). The germline CDR1 and CDR2 sequences are SEHNR and FQNEAQ (reference sequence). Between the trimmed V and J ends, which lost 0 bases and 7 bases, there was a span of 8 bases. This CDR3 is 13 amino acids long. The CDR3 protein is CASSLAGGHTQYF. In DNA form, the CDR3 reads TGTGCCAGCAGCTTAGCAGGGGGGCATACGCAGTATTTT.

V is TRBV30 and J is TRBJ2-3, with D perhaps matching TRBD2 (5 bases). The ends were cut back, 8 bases at V and 3 bases at J, with 18 bases in the middle. The CDR3 is 14 amino acids. Germline V gene lookup returns CDR1 GTSNPN and CDR2 SVGIG (reference sequence). The DNA of the CDR3 is TGTGCCGGACGCCCGGGTACGGGGACAGATACGCAGTATTTT. It yields the protein CAGRPGTGTDTQYF.

Of note for this clone: The sample carries other DNA sequences with the same CDR3. V usage is TRBV2 and J usage is TRBJ2-3, with TRBD2 matching over 10 bases. The CDR3 loop spans 15 amino acids. V was pared by 5 bases and J by 2 bases, with 4 bases of the junction left unmatched. Germline V lookup: CDR1 SNHLY, CDR2 FYNNEI. CDR3 loop: CASSPGLADTDTQYF. CDR3 DNA sequence: TGTGCCAGCAGTCCAGGACTAGCGGACACAGATACGCAGTATTTT.

The chain joins TRBV2 to TRBJ2-1; TRBD1 agrees at 11 bases. J lost 4 bases, V lost 5 bases, and 4 bases had no gene match. Germline CDR1 reads SNHLY; CDR2 reads FYNNEI. This CDR3 has 15 residues. In DNA, the CDR3 is TGTGCCAGCAGTAAAGGACAGGGGGCATACAATGAGCAGTTCTTC. Translated: CASSKGQGAYNEQFF.

The J gene is TRBJ2-3, the V gene TRBV19, with unresolved D. The germline V and J ends were trimmed by 5 bases and 2 bases, with 5 bases remaining between them. The CDR3 consists of 12 residues. The germline CDR1 and CDR2 sequences are LNHDA and SQIVND (reference sequence). The CDR3 nucleotides are TGTGCCAGTAGTGTTAACACAGATACGCAGTATTTT. Protein product: CASSVNTDTQYF.

The genes are TRBV7-9 and TRBJ2-1; 8 bases line up with TRBD1. The CDR3 contains 15 residues. Trimming cost V 6 bases and J 0 bases; bases outside gene matches: 4. The germline V gene encodes CDR1 SEHNR and CDR2 FQNEAQ (reference sequence). CDR3 in amino acids: CASSRQGSSYNEQFF. In nucleotides, the CDR3 is TGTGCCAGCAGTCGACAGGGGAGCTCCTACAATGAGCAGTTCTTC. The whole variable domain, remainder taken from reference TRBV7-9 and TRBJ2-1, is DTGVSQNPRHKITKRGQNVTFRCDPISEHNRLYWYRQTLGQGPEFLTYFQNEAQLEKSRLLSDRFSAERPKGSFSTLEIQRTEQGDSAMYLCASSRQGSSYNEQFFGPGTRLTVL.

The genes are TRBV30 and TRBJ2-1; possibly TRBD2 for D (5 bases). CDR1 is GTSNPN and CDR2 is SVGIG in the germline V gene (reference sequence). Trimming shortened V by 3 bases and J by 7 bases, and 10 bases separated the two germline ends. The CDR3 length is 12 residues. The chain's CDR3 is CAWRSLGNEQFF. Here the CDR3 DNA reads TGTGCCTGGAGATCACTAGGGAATGAGCAGTTCTTC.

The chain employs TRBV5-1 and TRBJ2-1; D gene uncertain. Germline-derived CDR1 and CDR2 are SGHRS and YFSETQ. The CDR3 runs to 14 residues. V lost 0 bases and J 6 bases, leaving 10 bases between the germline ends. The CDR3 loop reads CASSLVPATNEQFF. CDR3 nucleotides: TGCGCCAGCAGCTTGGTACCAGCGACCAATGAGCAGTTCTTC.

This chain uses TRBV7-6 with TRBJ2-7, with 7 bases matching TRBD1. Germline-derived CDR1 and CDR2 are SGHVS and FNYEAQ. The junction had 9 bases not matched to a gene; V was cut back by 5 bases and J by 2 bases. This CDR3 region has 15 residues. The CDR3 DNA reads as TGTGCCAGCAGCATCCACGGACAGGCAGCCTACGAGCAGTACTTC. Protein sequence: CASSIHGQAAYEQYF.